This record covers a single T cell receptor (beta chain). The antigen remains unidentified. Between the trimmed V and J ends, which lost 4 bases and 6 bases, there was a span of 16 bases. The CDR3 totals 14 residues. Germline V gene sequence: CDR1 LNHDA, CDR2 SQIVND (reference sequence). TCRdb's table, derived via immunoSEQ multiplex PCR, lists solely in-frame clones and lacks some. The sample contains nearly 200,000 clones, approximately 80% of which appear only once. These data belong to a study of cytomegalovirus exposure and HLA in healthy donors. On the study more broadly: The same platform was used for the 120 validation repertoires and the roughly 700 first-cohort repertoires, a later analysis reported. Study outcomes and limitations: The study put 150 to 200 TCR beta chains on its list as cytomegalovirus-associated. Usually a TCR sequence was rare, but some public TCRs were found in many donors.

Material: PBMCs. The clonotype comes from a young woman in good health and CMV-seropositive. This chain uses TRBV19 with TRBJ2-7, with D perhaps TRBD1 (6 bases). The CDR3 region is CASSTSGTHGEQYF. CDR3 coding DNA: TGTGCCAGTAGTACCTCGGGGACACACGGCGAGCAGTACTTC.